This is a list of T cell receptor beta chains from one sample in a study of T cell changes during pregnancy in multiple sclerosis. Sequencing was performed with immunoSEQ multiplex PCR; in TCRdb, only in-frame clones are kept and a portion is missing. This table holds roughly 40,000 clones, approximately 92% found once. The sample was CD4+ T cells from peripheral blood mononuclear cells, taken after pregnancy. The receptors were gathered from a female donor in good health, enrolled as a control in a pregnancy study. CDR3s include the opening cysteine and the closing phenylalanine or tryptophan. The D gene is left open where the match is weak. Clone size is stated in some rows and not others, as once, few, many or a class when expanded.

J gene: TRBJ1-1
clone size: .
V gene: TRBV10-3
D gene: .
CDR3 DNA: TGTGCCATCAGTGAGTCGTGGTCTGCCAGGAAGGCTGAAGCTTTCTTT
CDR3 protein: CAISESWSARKAEAFF

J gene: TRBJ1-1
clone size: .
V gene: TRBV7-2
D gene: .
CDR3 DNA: TGTGCCAGCACTCTGACAGGCAACACTGAAGCTTTCTTT
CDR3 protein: CASTLTGNTEAFF

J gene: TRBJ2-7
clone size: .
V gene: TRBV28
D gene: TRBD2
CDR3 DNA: TGTGCCAGCAGAAGATTTAGCGGGTCGAGCTCCTACGAGCAGTACTTC
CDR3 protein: CASRRFSGSSSYEQYF

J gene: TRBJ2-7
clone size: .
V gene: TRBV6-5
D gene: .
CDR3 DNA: TGTGCCAACCCTGGAGGGCAGGGGGCCTACGAGCAGTACTTC
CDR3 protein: CANPGGQGAYEQYF

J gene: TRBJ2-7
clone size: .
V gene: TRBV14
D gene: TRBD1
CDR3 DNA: TGTGCCAGCAGCCAGGGATTTAGGGACAGTATATACGAGCAGTACTTC
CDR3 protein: CASSQGFRDSIYEQYF

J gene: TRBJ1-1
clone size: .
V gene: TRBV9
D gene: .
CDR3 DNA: TGTGCCAGCAGCGCCCTCGGAGGGGTTAGCACTGAAGCTTTCTTT
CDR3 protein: CASSALGGVSTEAFF

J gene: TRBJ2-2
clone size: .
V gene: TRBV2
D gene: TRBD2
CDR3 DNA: TGTGCCAGCAGTGCCCTAGCGGGTAACACCGGGGAGCTGTTTTTT
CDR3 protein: CASSALAGNTGELFF

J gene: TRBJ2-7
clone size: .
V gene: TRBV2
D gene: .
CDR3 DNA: TGTGCCAGCAGTGATCGCAGGGGCTACGAGCAGTACTTC
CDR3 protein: CASSDRRGYEQYF

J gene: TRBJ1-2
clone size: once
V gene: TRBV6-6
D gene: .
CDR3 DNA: TGTGCCAGCAGCCGCGACAGGACTAACTATGGCTACACCTTC
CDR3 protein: CASSRDRTNYGYTF

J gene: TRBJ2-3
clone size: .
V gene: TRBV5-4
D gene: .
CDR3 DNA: TGTGCCAGCAGCTGGACAGTCACAGATACGCAGTATTTT
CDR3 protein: CASSWTVTDTQYF

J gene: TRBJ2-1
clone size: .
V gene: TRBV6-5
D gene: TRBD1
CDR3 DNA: TGTGCCAGCATGGGACAGGGGATACGGGATGAGCAGTTCTTC
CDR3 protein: CASMGQGIRDEQFF

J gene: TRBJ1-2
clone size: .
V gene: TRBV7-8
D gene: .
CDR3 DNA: TGTGCCAGCAGCGCCGCCTCGGGGGGCTTGGATGGCTACACCTTC
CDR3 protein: CASSAASGGLDGYTF

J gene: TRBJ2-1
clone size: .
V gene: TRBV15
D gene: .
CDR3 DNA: TGTGCCACCAGCAGGCCTGATCCACTAGTTTCGGAATACAATGAGCAGTTCTTC
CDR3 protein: CATSRPDPLVSEYNEQFF

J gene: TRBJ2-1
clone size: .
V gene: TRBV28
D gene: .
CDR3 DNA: TGTGCCAGCAGTTTACCCACGGGGGTCAGCAATGAGCAGTTCTTC
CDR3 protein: CASSLPTGVSNEQFF

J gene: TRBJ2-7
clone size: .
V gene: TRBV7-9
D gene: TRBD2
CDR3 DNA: TGTGCCAGCAGCCGGGAGGGGGGTTCCTACGAGCAGTACTTC
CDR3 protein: CASSREGGSYEQYF

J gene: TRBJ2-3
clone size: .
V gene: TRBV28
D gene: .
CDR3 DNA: TGTGCCAGCAGTTCGGCGGGGACAGATACGCAGTATTTT
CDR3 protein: CASSSAGTDTQYF

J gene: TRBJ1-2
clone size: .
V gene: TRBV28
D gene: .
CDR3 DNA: TGTGCCAGCAGATATCCAGGATCGGCGCTCTATGGCTACACCTTC
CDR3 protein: CASRYPGSALYGYTF

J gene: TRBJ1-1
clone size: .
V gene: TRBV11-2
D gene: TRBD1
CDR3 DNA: TGTGCCAGCAGCTTAGGGACAGGGGGAGAAGCTTTCTTT
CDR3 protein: CASSLGTGGEAFF

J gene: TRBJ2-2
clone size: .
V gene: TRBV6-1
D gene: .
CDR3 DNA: TGTGCCAGCAGTGAAGCGGGAGGGGGGACCGGGGAGCTGTTTTTT
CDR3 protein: CASSEAGGGTGELFF

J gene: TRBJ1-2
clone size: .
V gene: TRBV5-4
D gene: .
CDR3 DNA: TGTGCCAGCAGCATGGACACGTATGGCTACACCTTC
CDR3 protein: CASSMDTYGYTF

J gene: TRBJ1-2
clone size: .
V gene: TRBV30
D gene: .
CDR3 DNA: TGTGCCTGGAAAGACCCCGAGGACTATGGCTACACCTTC
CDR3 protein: CAWKDPEDYGYTF

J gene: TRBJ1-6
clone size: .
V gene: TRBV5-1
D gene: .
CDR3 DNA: TGCGCCAGCAGCTTGGACAGGCGAGATTCACCCCTCCACTTT
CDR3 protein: CASSLDRRDSPLHF

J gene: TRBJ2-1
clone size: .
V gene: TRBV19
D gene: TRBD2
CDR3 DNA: TGTGCCAGTAGTATGAACTGGCGGGAGCGGGGTGAGCAGTTCTTC
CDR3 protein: CASSMNWRERGEQFF

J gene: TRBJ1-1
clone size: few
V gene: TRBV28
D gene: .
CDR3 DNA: TGTGCCAGCAGTTCCAGGGAAAGCACTGAAGCTTTCTTT
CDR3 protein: CASSSRESTEAFF

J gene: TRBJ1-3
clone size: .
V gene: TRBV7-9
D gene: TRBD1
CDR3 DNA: TGTGCCAGCAGCTTCCAGGGGGCTGGAAACACCATATATTTT
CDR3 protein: CASSFQGAGNTIYF

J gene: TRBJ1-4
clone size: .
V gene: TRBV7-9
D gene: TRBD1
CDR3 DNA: TGTGCCAGCAGCTCACAGGGGGGGGGTGAAAAACTGTTTTTT
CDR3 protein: CASSSQGGGEKLFF

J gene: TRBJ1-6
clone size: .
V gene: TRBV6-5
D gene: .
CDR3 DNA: TGTGCCAGCAGATGGAGCAATAATTCACCCCTCCACTTT
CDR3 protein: CASRWSNNSPLHF

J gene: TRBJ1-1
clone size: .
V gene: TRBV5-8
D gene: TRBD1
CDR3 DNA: TGTGCCAGCAGCGATTGGACAGGGGGTAACACTGAAGCTTTCTTT
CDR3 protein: CASSDWTGGNTEAFF

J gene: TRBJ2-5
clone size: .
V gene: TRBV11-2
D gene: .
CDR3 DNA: TGTGCCAGCAGCTCGGTTCAGGTGGAAGAGACCCAGTACTTC
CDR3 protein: CASSSVQVEETQYF

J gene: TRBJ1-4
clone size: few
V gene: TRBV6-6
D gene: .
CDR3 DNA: TGTGCCAGCAGTTACGCAGGGGAGAGCGAAAAACTGTTTTTT
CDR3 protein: CASSYAGESEKLFF

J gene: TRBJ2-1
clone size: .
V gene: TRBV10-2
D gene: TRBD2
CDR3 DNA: TGCGCCAGCAGTGAGGCGGGGGGGCTGGAAGAGCAGTTCTTC
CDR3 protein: CASSEAGGLEEQFF

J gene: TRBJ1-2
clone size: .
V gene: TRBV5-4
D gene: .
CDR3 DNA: TGTGCCAGCAGCTTTGGTTCCAGGGGAGAGGACTATGGCTACACCTTC
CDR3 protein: CASSFGSRGEDYGYTF

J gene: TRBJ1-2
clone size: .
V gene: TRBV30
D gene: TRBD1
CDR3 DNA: TGTGCCTGGAGTGTACCCCACCGTGACAGGGGGAACGGCTACACCTTC
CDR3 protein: CAWSVPHRDRGNGYTF

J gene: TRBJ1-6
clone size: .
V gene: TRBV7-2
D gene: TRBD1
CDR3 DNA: TGTGCCAGCAGCAGGACAGGGGATGGTAATTCACCCCTCCACTTT
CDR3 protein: CASSRTGDGNSPLHF

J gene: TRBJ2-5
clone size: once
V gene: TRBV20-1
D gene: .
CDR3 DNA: TGCAGTGGGACAGACCAAGAGACCCAGTACTTC
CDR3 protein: CSGTDQETQYF

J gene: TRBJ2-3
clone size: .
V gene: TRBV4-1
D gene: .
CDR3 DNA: TGCGCCAGCAGCCGAGAGACCGGGACAAGGAAGTTCCGAGATACGCAGTATTTT
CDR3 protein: CASSRETGTRKFRDTQYF

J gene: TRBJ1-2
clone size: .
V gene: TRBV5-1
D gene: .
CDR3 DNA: TGCGCCAGCAGGGCCGAACAGGGCTACACCTTC
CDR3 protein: CASRAEQGYTF

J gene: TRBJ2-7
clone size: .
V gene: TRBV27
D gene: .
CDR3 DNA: TGTGCCAGCAGTTTATCCGGGGTCATCTTATACGAGCAGTACTTC
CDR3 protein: CASSLSGVILYEQYF

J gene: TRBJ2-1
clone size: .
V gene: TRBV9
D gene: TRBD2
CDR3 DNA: TGTGCCAGCAGCGTAGCTCGGAGCGGGAGTATCCAGTTCTTC
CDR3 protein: CASSVARSGSIQFF

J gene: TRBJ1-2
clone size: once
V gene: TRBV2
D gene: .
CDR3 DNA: TGTGCCAGCAGTGAGGTCGGCAGGGCTAATGGCTACACCTTC
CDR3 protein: CASSEVGRANGYTF

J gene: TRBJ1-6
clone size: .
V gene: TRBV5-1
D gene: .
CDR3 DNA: TGCGCCAGCAGCTCCTCTTCGACCCTACAGAATTCACCCCTCCACTTT
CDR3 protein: CASSSSSTLQNSPLHF

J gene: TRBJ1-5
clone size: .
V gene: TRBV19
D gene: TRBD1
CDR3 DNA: TGTGCCAGTAGTATTGGGACAGGGACCAATCAGCCCCAGCATTTT
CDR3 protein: CASSIGTGTNQPQHF

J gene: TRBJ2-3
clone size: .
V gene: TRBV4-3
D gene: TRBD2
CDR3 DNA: TGCGCCAGCAGTCTAATGAGCGGGAGTCGGACAGATACGCAGTATTTT
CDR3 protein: CASSLMSGSRTDTQYF

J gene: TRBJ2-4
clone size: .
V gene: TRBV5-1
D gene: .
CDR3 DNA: TGCGCCAGCAGCTTGGGGCAGGGGGGAACCAAAAACATTCAGTACTTC
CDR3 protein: CASSLGQGGTKNIQYF

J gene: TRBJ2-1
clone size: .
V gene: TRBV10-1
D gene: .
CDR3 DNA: TGCGCCAGCAGTGGACTAATTGTGGTCGGTGAGCAGTTCTTC
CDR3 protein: CASSGLIVVGEQFF

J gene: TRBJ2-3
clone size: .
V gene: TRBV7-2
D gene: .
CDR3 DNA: TGTGCCAGCAGCCTTCTGGCTAGGGATACGCAGTATTTT
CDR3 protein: CASSLLARDTQYF

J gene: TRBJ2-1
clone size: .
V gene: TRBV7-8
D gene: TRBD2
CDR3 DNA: TGTGCCAGCAGGATCATTCGCCCCCTAGGGACTACCTACAATGAGCAGTTCTTC
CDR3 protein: CASRIIRPLGTTYNEQFF

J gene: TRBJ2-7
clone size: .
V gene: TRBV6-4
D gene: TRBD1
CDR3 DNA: TGTGCCAGCAGATCGGGACAGGGAACCGTTTTGTACTTC
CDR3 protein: CASRSGQGTVLYF

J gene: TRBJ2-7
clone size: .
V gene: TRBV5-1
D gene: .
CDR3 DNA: TGCGCCAGCAGCTTGGACCGACCGGGAGACATCGAGCAGTACTTC
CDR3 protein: CASSLDRPGDIEQYF

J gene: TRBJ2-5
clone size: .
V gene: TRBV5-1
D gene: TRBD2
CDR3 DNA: TGCGCCAGCAGCTTGGGACGTTCGCTTACTAGCGGGCAAGAGACCCAGTACTTC
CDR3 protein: CASSLGRSLTSGQETQYF

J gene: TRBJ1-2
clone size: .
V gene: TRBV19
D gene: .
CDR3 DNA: TGTGCCAGTAGTATAGAAACGAGACATTGGGGCTACACCTTC
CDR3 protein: CASSIETRHWGYTF

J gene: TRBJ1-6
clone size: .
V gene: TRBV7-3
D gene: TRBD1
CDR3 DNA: TGTGCCAGCAGCTTACGGGCCGGGGACAGGGGGTCACCCCTCCACTTT
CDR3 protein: CASSLRAGDRGSPLHF

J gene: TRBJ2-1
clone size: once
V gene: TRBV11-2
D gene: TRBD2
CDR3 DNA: TGTGCCAGCAGCCATAGCGGGGGGGCGGGTGAGCAGTTCTTC
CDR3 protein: CASSHSGGAGEQFF